This TCR beta chain was recorded in a study of tumor and adjacent non-tumor tissue in lung cancer. Notes on the study in general: Tumor repertoires had a smaller top 100 clone share than normal lung. Tumor tissue had significantly higher TCR diversity than normal lung.

Three rounds of nested PCR, following a modified ARM-PCR protocol, produced the TCRbeta library. TCRdb independently ran MiXCR on the multiplex PCR reads; one entry per CDR3 protein. The sample has under 100,000 distinct CDR3 sequences; 61% are singletons. In this sample, this clonotype turned up a few times. The antigen remains unidentified. This sample's RNA came from whole unsorted tissue. Chemotherapy-naive patients with new lung cancer underwent thoracic surgery in China, August–late 2014. Sequencing input: lung tumor tissue. The sequence was collected from an older man with non-small cell lung cancer.

The CDR3 nucleotides are TGCAGTGCTAGAAGGAGCGGGGGACCCGGGGAGCTGTTTTTT. This translates into CSARRSGGPGELFF. This chain uses TRBV20-1 with TRBJ2-2, with 8 bases lining up with TRBD2. This CDR3 is 14 amino acids long. Per germline, CDR1 DFQATT and CDR2 SNEGSKA (reference sequence). V dropped 2 bases and J dropped 6; count of bases not matched to a gene: 5.